This record looks at one T cell receptor beta chain sequence and its context. Researchers ran the PCR with 60 Vbeta and 13 Jbeta primers. Sequenced by immunoSEQ multiplex PCR; TCRdb stores in-frame clones only, minus some. The sample includes under 200,000 clones, 78% seen only once; the top ten take 2.5% to 4%. This sample is part of a study of cytomegalovirus exposure and HLA in healthy donors. CDR3 length: 16 residues. V dropped 3 bases and J dropped 7; count of bases not matched to a gene: 5. CDR1 is SGHNT and CDR2 is YYREEE in the germline V gene (reference sequence). The V gene is TRBV5-4, the J gene TRBJ2-2; 14 bases map to TRBD2. The receptor was isolated from a woman in her 50s in good health and CMV-seropositive. The specimen sequenced was PBMCs. The DNA for the CDR3 is TGTGCCAGCAGCTCGACTAGCGGGAGGGTTGTCGGGGAGCTGTTTTTT. Protein product: CASSSTSGRVVGELFF.